These 23 T cell receptor beta chains were sequenced from one sample in a study of blood T cell repertoires in COVID-19. This table comes from immunoSEQ multiplex PCR, and its TCRdb copy is limited to in-frame clones, with some not included. Found here are hundreds of thousands of clones, 84% of them singletons; the top ten hold 5.5% to 7.5%. Material for sequencing was PBMCs or T cells enriched from blood (not recorded which). The source is a woman in her thirties or forties who had recovered from COVID-19.

This chain links TRBV9 with TRBJ2-1; 10 nucleotides line up with TRBD2. The CDR3 is 16 amino acids. Trimming took 0 bases from V and 7 from J; bases not matched to a gene: 7. In germline, CDR1 is SGDLS, CDR2 YYNGEE. The CDR3 protein is CASSVASGRARNEQFF. In DNA form, the CDR3 reads TGTGCCAGCAGCGTAGCAAGCGGGAGGGCCAGAAATGAGCAGTTCTTC.

This clone was seen a few times. J is TRBJ1-5 and V is TRBV19, with no clear D. Germline loops: CDR1 LNHDA, CDR2 SQIVND (reference sequence). With 3 bases removed from V and 7 bases from J, the gap between germline ends came to 10 bases. This CDR3 spans 13 amino acids. The CDR3 coding sequence is TGTGCCAGTAGTATTCTGAGAGAACAGCCCCAGCATTTT. It encodes CASSILREQPQHF.

Regarding this clone: Other nucleotide sequences from this sample produce the same CDR3. The CDR3 loop reads CAWSVGANYGYTF. Here the CDR3 DNA reads TGTGCCTGGAGTGTCGGAGCTAACTATGGCTACACCTTC. This chain uses TRBV30 with TRBJ1-2; no clear D gene. CDR1 and CDR2 from the germline V gene are GTSNPN and SVGIG (reference sequence). Trimming took off 0 bases at V and 0 bases at J, with 5 bases between the two ends. This CDR3 spans 13 amino acids.

This chain joins TRBV2 and TRBJ2-7; 9 nucleotides align to TRBD2. The CDR3 has 12 amino acids. V shed 9 bases and J 6 bases; nucleotides not matched to a gene: 6. CDR1 is SNHLY and CDR2 is FYNNEI in the germline V gene. The CDR3 sequence: CASRREGGEQYF. In DNA, the CDR3 is TGTGCCAGTAGGCGGGAGGGCGGCGAGCAGTACTTC.

The genes are TRBV10-3 and TRBJ2-7; perhaps TRBD2 as D (6 bases). V was shortened by 7 bases and J by 3 bases, with 16 bases between the two germline ends. This CDR3 region has 14 residues. The V gene's germline CDR1 is ENHRY and CDR2 SYGVKD. The CDR3 sequence: CAITEGPPIYEQYF. DNA of the CDR3: TGTGCCATCACGGAGGGACCGCCGATCTACGAGCAGTACTTC.

V and J are TRBV20-1 and TRBJ2-1, with 8 bases matching TRBD2. The germline gives CDR1 DFQATT, CDR2 SNEGSKA (reference sequence). The CDR3 is made up of 18 amino acids. Trimming removed 3 bases from V and 1 base from J; junction bases left unmatched: 14. The CDR3 loop reads CSASSGNPFGESYNEQFF. CDR3 sequence (DNA): TGCAGTGCTAGTAGCGGGAACCCCTTCGGAGAATCCTACAATGAGCAGTTCTTC.

This chain joins TRBV7-3 and TRBJ2-2; 12 nucleotides match TRBD2. The CDR3 runs 18 residues. Germline V gene sequence: CDR1 SGHTA, CDR2 FQGTGA. J lost 7 bases, V lost 1 base, and 10 bases had no gene match. The CDR3 is CASSLNSGLAGRIGELFF. The CDR3 DNA is TGTGCCAGCAGCTTAAATTCAGGACTAGCGGGAAGGATCGGGGAGCTGTTTTTT.

The chain combines TRBV5-1 with TRBJ1-6; TRBD1 matches 8 bases. This CDR3 region has 14 residues. Trimming removed 4 bases from V and 10 bases from J; junction bases left unmatched: 7. Germline loops: CDR1 SGHRS, CDR2 YFSETQ. CDR3 amino acids: CASSVDRVYSPLHF. The CDR3 nucleotides read TGCGCCAGCAGCGTGGACAGGGTGTACTCACCCCTCCACTTT.

This chain connects TRBV27 to TRBJ1-1; 8 nucleotides line up with TRBD1. Germline assignment: CDR1 MNHEY and CDR2 SMNVEV (reference sequence). The CDR3 spans 13 residues. V was clipped by 2 bases and J by 11 bases; unmatched bases: 7. CDR3 protein: CASSLDGRGLAFF. The CDR3 DNA is TGTGCCAGCAGTTTAGATGGCAGGGGGCTTGCTTTCTTT.

This clone occurred once. The chain employs TRBV28 and TRBJ1-6; D not resolved. Trimming removed 7 bases at V and 10 bases at J, with 11 bases between. CDR3 length: 12 amino acids. Per the germline V gene, CDR1 is MDHEN and CDR2 is SYDVKM. CDR3 in amino acids: CASTGVVSPLHF. In DNA, the CDR3 is TGTGCCAGCACCGGGGTAGTATCACCCCTCCACTTT.

V gene TRBV10-3 combines with J gene TRBJ2-3; the D is unclear. V was cut by 5 bases and J by 0 bases, with 12 bases left in between. Per germline, CDR1 ENHRY and CDR2 SYGVKD. This CDR3 has 15 residues. The CDR3 spells CAISSTTTSTDTQYF. DNA of the CDR3: TGTGCCATCAGTTCCACGACGACTAGCACAGATACGCAGTATTTT.

This sequence joins TRBV7-9 and TRBJ2-3; D is undetermined. The CDR3 totals 15 residues. The germline V gene encodes CDR1 SEHNR and CDR2 FQNEAQ (reference sequence). V gave up 1 base and J gave up 1 base, with 9 bases separating them. The CDR3 DNA is TGTGCCAGCAGCTTAGATATCAGTCGCACAGATACGCAGTATTTT. Encoded protein: CASSLDISRTDTQYF.

The chain combines TRBV6-1 with TRBJ2-1; TRBD2 matches 10 bases. The junction had 9 bases not matched to a gene; V was cut back by 1 base and J by 9 bases. Germline CDR1 reads MNHNS; CDR2 reads SASEGT. The CDR3 spans 16 residues. Written as DNA, the CDR3 is TGTGCCAGCAGTGAAGGAAGCGGGAGGGCCGGGGCTGAGCAGTTCTTC. This codes for CASSEGSGRAGAEQFF.

This sequence joins TRBV4-1 and TRBJ1-1; the D gene is possibly TRBD1 (6 bases). Trimming stripped 1 base from V and 5 bases from J, with 8 bases between. The germline gives CDR1 MGHRA, CDR2 YSYEKL. There are 13 residues in the CDR3. The CDR3 DNA sequence: TGCGCCAGCAGCCAAGCCAGGGGAACTGAAGCTTTCTTT. This gives the protein CASSQARGTEAFF.

The chain joins TRBV30 to TRBJ2-1; D uncertain. V shed 2 bases and J shed 12 bases, with 14 bases lying between them. This CDR3 is built from 12 residues. The V gene's germline CDR1 is GTSNPN and CDR2 SVGIG (reference sequence). The CDR3 protein is CAWSTNGERQFF. CDR3 bases: TGTGCCTGGAGTACAAACGGAGAGCGGCAGTTCTTC.

The chain uses TRBV5-1 and TRBJ2-7, with a possible D match to TRBD2 (6 bases). Trimming pared 0 bases from V and 4 bases from J, leaving 8 bases between. CDR1 is SGHRS, CDR2 YFSETQ, per germline. The CDR3 is made up of 13 amino acids. The CDR3 nucleotides are TGCGCCAGCAGCTTGGCGGAGGGGTACGAGCAGTACTTC. It translates to CASSLAEGYEQYF.

The CDR3, as DNA: TGCGCCAGCAGCCAAGGTCGGACAGTCCTCAATTCACCCCTCCACTTT. Its translation is CASSQGRTVLNSPLHF. This sequence joins TRBV4-1 and TRBJ1-6, with D possibly being TRBD1 (6 bases). Germline V CDR1 and CDR2: MGHRA, YSYEKL. Trimming removed 1 base from V and 7 bases from J, with 14 bases in between. The CDR3 totals 16 residues.

The V and J genes are TRBV28 and TRBJ1-6; 10 positions match TRBD1. The CDR3 is 14 residues long. CDR1 MDHEN and CDR2 SYDVKM come from the germline V gene. V dropped 6 bases and J dropped 9; count of bases not matched to a gene: 5. CDR3 sequence (DNA): TGTGCCAGCAGCCCCGGGACAGGGGCTTCACCCCTCCACTTT. Protein sequence: CASSPGTGASPLHF.

The rearrangement links TRBV15 to TRBJ1-1, with 8 bases lining up with TRBD1. This CDR3 comprises 17 residues. In germline, CDR1 is LNHNV, CDR2 YYDKDF (reference sequence). Trimming cost V 4 bases and J 5 bases; bases outside gene matches: 15. The CDR3: CATSTNLMTGVPTEAFF. The CDR3 bases are TGTGCCACCAGCACAAACCTAATGACAGGGGTACCAACTGAAGCTTTCTTT. The full variable domain, completed using reference TRBV15 and TRBJ1-1, is DAMVIQNPRYQVTQFGKPVTLSCSQTLNHNVMYWYQQKSSQAPKLLFHYYDKDFNNEADTPDNFQSRRPNTSFCFLDIRSPGLGDTAMYLCATSTNLMTGVPTEAFFGQGTRLTVV.

V is TRBV28 and J is TRBJ1-1, with D hard to call. V was cut by 7 bases and J by 6 bases, with 12 bases left in between. Germline loops: CDR1 MDHEN, CDR2 SYDVKM. The CDR3 consists of 12 residues. CDR3 sequence: CASTHQIPEAFF. The CDR3 nucleotides are TGTGCCAGCACCCATCAAATCCCTGAAGCTTTCTTT. Filled out from reference TRBV28 and TRBJ1-1, the complete variable domain reads DVKVTQSSRYLVKRTGEKVFLECVQDMDHENMFWYRQDPGLGLRLIYFSYDVKMKEKGDIPEGYSVSREKKERFSLILESASTNQTSMYLCASTHQIPEAFFGQGTRLTVV.

This sequence joins TRBV7-2 and TRBJ1-3; no firm D call. The germline V gene has CDR1 SGHTA and CDR2 FQGNSA. This CDR3 spans 15 amino acids. Between the trimmed V and J ends, which lost 4 bases and 3 bases, there was a span of 13 bases. The CDR3 bases are TGTGCCAGCAGCTCCATCCTCGCAGGTGGAAACACCATATATTTT. Translating gives CASSSILAGGNTIYF.

V usage is TRBV28 and J usage is TRBJ1-3, with D uncertain. V lost 7 bases, J lost 0 bases, and 7 bases lay in between. The CDR3 totals 13 residues. Looked up from germline, CDR1 is MDHEN and CDR2 is SYDVKM. The CDR3: CASTRNSGNTIYF. In nucleotides, the CDR3 is TGTGCCAGCACTAGGAACTCTGGAAACACCATATATTTT.

This clone occurred many times. The chain is built from TRBV18 and TRBJ2-7; TRBD2 matches 8 bases. V shed 6 bases and J 6 bases; nucleotides not matched to a gene: 10. Germline lookup yields CDR1 KGHSH and CDR2 LQKENI. The CDR3 contains 14 residues. This chain's CDR3 is CASSATAGEIEQYV. DNA of the CDR3: TGTGCCAGCTCTGCCACAGCGGGAGAAATCGAGCAGTACGTC.